This entry lists 20 T cell receptor beta chains sequenced from one sample in a study of vaccination effects on CD4 cells after COVID-19. The culture ran for around nine days, and then CD4+ T cells were isolated. No cognate antigen is known for these TCRs. Libraries were prepared by immunoSEQ multiplex PCR; TCRdb keeps only in-frame clonotypes and omits some of them. Among around 41,000 clones listed, 82% were seen once. The sample was CD4+ T cells from PBMCs cultured without peptide, taken before COVID-19 vaccination. Source of these receptors: a human donor who received a COVID-19 vaccine.

The chain uses TRBV3-1 (or the pseudogene TRBV3-2) and TRBJ2-5; D uncertain. The V gene lost 4 bases and the J gene lost 1 base, with 19 bases spanning the gap. CDR1 is LGHDT, CDR2 YNNKEL, per germline (reference sequence). The CDR3 loop spans 17 amino acids. This CDR3 is CASSLKVALILQETQYF. Written as DNA, the CDR3 is TGTGCCAGCAGCCTCAAGGTTGCCCTCATCCTCCAAGAGACCCAGTACTTC.

The chain joins TRBV12-3 or TRBV12-4 to TRBJ1-2; D is ambiguous. The V end lost 3 bases, the J end lost 9 bases, and 8 bases lay between the germline ends. The CDR3 spans 11 residues. The CDR3 sequence: CASSFGVRYTF. CDR3 nucleotide sequence: TGTGCCAGCAGTTTCGGAGTTCGCTACACCTTC.

In this sample, this clone turned up a few times. The J gene is TRBJ1-2, the V gene TRBV15; D perhaps matches TRBD1 (5 bases). The V and J ends lost 0 bases and 4 bases respectively, with 15 bases between them. The length of the CDR3 is 16 residues. The V gene's germline CDR1 is LNHNV and CDR2 YYDKDF (reference sequence). The CDR3 sequence is CATSRDLRQTAYGYTF. CDR3 in DNA: TGTGCCACCAGCAGAGATCTCAGACAGACGGCCTATGGCTACACCTTC.

This chain uses TRBV7-3 with TRBJ2-3; 10 nucleotides agree with TRBD2. The CDR3 has 15 amino acids. CDR1 SGHTA and CDR2 FQGTGA come from the germline V gene. The V and J ends lost 5 bases and 4 bases, in that order; junction bases with no gene match: 6. The chain's CDR3 is CASSPGLAAPDTQYF. In DNA form, the CDR3 reads TGTGCCAGCAGCCCCGGACTAGCGGCGCCAGATACGCAGTATTTT.

V gene TRBV18 combines with J gene TRBJ2-5; D might be TRBD2 (7 bases). CDR3 length equals 16 residues. Per the germline V gene, CDR1 is KGHSH and CDR2 is LQKENI. V dropped 6 bases and J dropped 4 bases, with 21 bases sitting between them. CDR3 in amino acids: CASSLTRGAQGETQYF. CDR3 sequence (DNA): TGTGCCAGCTCCCTAACTCGGGGGGCCCAGGGAGAGACCCAGTACTTC. The full variable domain, completed using reference TRBV18 and TRBJ2-5, is NAGVMQNPRHLVRRRGQEARLRCSPMKGHSHVYWYRQLPEEGLKFMVYLQKENIIDESGMPKERFSAEFPKEGPSILRIQQVVRGDSAAYFCASSLTRGAQGETQYFGPGTRLLVL.

The chain uses TRBV7-2 and TRBJ1-2, with a tentative D call TRBD1 (5 bases). CDR3 size: 15 residues. CDR1 and CDR2 from the germline V gene are SGHTA and FQGNSA. V was trimmed by 4 bases and J by 8 bases, leaving 20 bases between them. This chain's CDR3 is CASSSRPLPGGGYTF. The CDR3 DNA reads TGTGCCAGCAGCTCCCGCCCCCTCCCTGGGGGGGGCTACACCTTC.

V and J are TRBV24-1 and TRBJ2-3; no firm D call. V gave up 5 bases and J gave up 1 base, with 9 bases separating them. This CDR3 has 14 residues. Germline assignment: CDR1 KGHDR and CDR2 SFDVKD. The DNA of the CDR3 is TGTGCCACCAGTGCCCCCCAGGGCACAGATACGCAGTATTTT. Translating it yields CATSAPQGTDTQYF.

The gene calls are TRBV18 and TRBJ1-4; a possible D gene is TRBD1 (6 bases). Trimming left V 3 bases short and J 4 bases short, with 18 bases between. Per the germline V gene, CDR1 is KGHSH and CDR2 is LQKENI. There are 17 residues in the CDR3. CDR3 bases: TGTGCCAGCTCACCCCCAGGGAAAGAGGGGGTTAATGAAAAACTGTTTTTT. This gives the protein CASSPPGKEGVNEKLFF.

The chain has TRBV21-1 and TRBJ2-7; the tabulated D call, TRBD2, remains unverified against the DNA. TRBV21-1 is assigned pseudogene status. The CDR3 spans 16 residues. CDR3: CASSNQNGGNRYEQYV. DNA for the CDR3: TGTGCCAGCAGCAATCAAAACGGCGGGAACCGCTACGAGCAGTACGTC.

J is TRBJ2-3 and V is TRBV21-1; TRBD2 is the table's D call, not checked against the DNA. TRBV21-1 corresponds to a pseudogene. The CDR3 sequence is 14 residues long. The CDR3, as DNA: TGTGCCAGCAGGCGAGTCGAGGTGGCAGATACGCAGTATTTT. Residues: CASRRVEVADTQYF.

The chain has TRBV7-2 and TRBJ2-5; D is perhaps TRBD1 or TRBD2 (6 bases each). Trimming cost V 5 bases and J 2 bases, with 15 bases left between them. The CDR3 runs to 15 residues. Germline CDR1 is SGHTA and CDR2 is FQGNSA. CDR3 sequence reads: CASSRGQGRQETQYF. Written as DNA, the CDR3 is TGTGCCAGCAGCCGGGGGCAGGGGAGGCAAGAGACCCAGTACTTC.

The CDR3, as DNA: TGCGCCAGCAGTGAGTCATACGTGGGGTCCGGGGCGCAGTATTTT. Its protein is CASSESYVGSGAQYF. The V call is TRBV10-2, the J call TRBJ2-3; a weak D match, TRBD2 (5 bases). The V gene lost 0 bases and the J gene lost 10 bases, with 17 bases spanning the gap. This CDR3 region has 15 residues. From germline, CDR1 is WSHSY and CDR2 SAAADI.

V gene TRBV27 combines with J gene TRBJ2-3; D gene uncertain. CDR3 length: 13 amino acids. The germline V gene has CDR1 MNHEY and CDR2 SMNVEV (reference sequence). Trimming stripped 3 bases from V and 4 bases from J, with 8 bases between. CDR3 sequence (DNA): TGTGCCAGCAGTTTTAGACTGGCAGATACGCAGTATTTT. It specifies CASSFRLADTQYF.

This chain joins TRBV7-8 and TRBJ2-5; 7 bases line up with TRBD1. The trim removed 3 bases at V and 4 bases at J, leaving 5 bases unmatched. This CDR3 spans 14 amino acids. Per germline, CDR1 SGHVS and CDR2 FQNEAQ. The CDR3 DNA reads as TGTGCCAGCAGCTTCCGACAGGGCCGAGAGACCCAGTACTTC. Protein sequence: CASSFRQGRETQYF.

The V and J genes are TRBV6-6 and TRBJ1-5; D is possibly TRBD1 (5 bases). Between the trimmed V and J ends, which lost 6 bases and 3 bases, there was a span of 12 bases. This CDR3 spans 14 amino acids. The germline V gene has CDR1 MNHNY and CDR2 SVGAGI (reference sequence). The CDR3 here is CASRGESDNQPQHF. The DNA for the CDR3 is TGTGCCAGCAGAGGGGAGAGCGACAATCAGCCCCAGCATTTT.

The chain employs TRBV6-2 or TRBV6-3 and TRBJ1-5, with 8 bases lining up with TRBD1. In germline, CDR1 is MNHEY, CDR2 SVGEGT. Trimming cost V 0 bases and J 5 bases; bases outside gene matches: 9. The CDR3 runs to 17 residues. This CDR3 reads CASSYSNLGRGHQPQHF. The CDR3 region has the DNA TGTGCCAGCAGTTACTCGAACCTTGGCAGGGGGCATCAGCCCCAGCATTTT.

The rearrangement joins TRBV10-3 to TRBJ1-2; D is perhaps TRBD1 (6 bases). Germline CDR1 reads ENHRY; CDR2 reads SYGVKD. The V and J ends lost 10 bases and 2 bases respectively, with 11 bases between them. The CDR3 consists of 12 residues. The CDR3 nucleotides are TGTGCCACTAAGGACAGCAACTATGGCTACACCTTC. It translates to CATKDSNYGYTF.

The V gene is TRBV9, the J gene TRBJ2-7, with TRBD1 as a possible D gene (6 bases). This CDR3 comprises 15 residues. Trimming took off 5 bases at V and 5 bases at J, with 20 bases between the two ends. Germline assignment: CDR1 SGDLS and CDR2 YYNGEE. The CDR3 reads CASSGLRGIPDEQYV. For the CDR3, the DNA is TGTGCCAGCAGTGGCCTCAGGGGAATCCCAGACGAGCAGTACGTC.

This chain links TRBV5-1 with TRBJ1-5; possible D gene TRBD1, 5 bases. The CDR3 extends over 15 amino acids. The V and J ends lost 0 bases and 6 bases respectively, with 13 bases between them. CDR1 SGHRS and CDR2 YFSETQ come from the germline V gene. In DNA, the CDR3 is TGCGCCAGCAGCTTGGATGGGGGAGGGAGTCAGCCCCAGCATTTT. Protein sequence: CASSLDGGGSQPQHF.

This clone was seen a few times. J is TRBJ1-6 and V is TRBV25-1, with D possibly matching TRBD1 (5 bases). CDR1 MGHDK and CDR2 SYGVNS come from the germline V gene. Between the trimmed V and J ends, which lost 1 base and 4 bases, there was a span of 8 bases. The CDR3 is made up of 15 amino acids. The CDR3 DNA reads as TGTGCCAGCAGTGAATTGGGGGGTTATAATTCACCCCTCCACTTT. It yields the protein CASSELGGYNSPLHF.